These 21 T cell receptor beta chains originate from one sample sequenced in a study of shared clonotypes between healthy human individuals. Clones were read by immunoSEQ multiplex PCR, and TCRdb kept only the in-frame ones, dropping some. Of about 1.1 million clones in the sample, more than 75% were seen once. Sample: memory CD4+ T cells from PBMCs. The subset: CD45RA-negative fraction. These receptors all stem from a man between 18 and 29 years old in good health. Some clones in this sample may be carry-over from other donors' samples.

The CDR3 region is CASSLTGARHYGYTF. CDR3 nucleotides: TGTGCCAGCTCTCTGACAGGGGCAAGGCACTATGGCTACACCTTC. The chain is built from TRBV18 and TRBJ1-2; 8 nucleotides line up with TRBD1. With V trimmed by 6 bases and J by 3 bases, 9 bases remained unmatched. The CDR3 is 15 residues long. From germline, CDR1 is KGHSH and CDR2 LQKENI.

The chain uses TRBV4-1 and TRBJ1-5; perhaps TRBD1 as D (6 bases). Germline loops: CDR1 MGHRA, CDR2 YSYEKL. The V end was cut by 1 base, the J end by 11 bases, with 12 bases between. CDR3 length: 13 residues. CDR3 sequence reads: CASSQVAAGAQHF. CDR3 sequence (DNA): TGCGCCAGCAGCCAAGTGGCCGCAGGGGCCCAGCATTTT.

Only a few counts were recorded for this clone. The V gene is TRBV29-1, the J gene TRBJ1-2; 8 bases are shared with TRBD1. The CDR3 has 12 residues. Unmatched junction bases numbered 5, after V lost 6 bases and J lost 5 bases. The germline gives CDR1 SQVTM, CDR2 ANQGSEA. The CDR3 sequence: CSVAGQDYGYTF. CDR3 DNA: TGCAGCGTGGCGGGACAGGATTATGGCTACACCTTC. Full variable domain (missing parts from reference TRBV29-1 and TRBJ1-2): SAVISQKPSRDICQRGTSLTIQCQVDSQVTMMFWYRQQPGQSLTLIATANQGSEATYESGFVIDKFPISRPNLTFSTLTVSNMSPEDSSIYLCSVAGQDYGYTFGSGTRLTVV.

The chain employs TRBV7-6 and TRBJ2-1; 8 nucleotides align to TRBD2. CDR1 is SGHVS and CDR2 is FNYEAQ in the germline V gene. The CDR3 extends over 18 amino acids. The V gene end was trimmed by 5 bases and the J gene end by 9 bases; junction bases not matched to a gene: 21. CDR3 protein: CASSLSPGVAGTVTEQFF. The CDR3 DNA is TGTGCCAGCAGCCTGTCGCCGGGGGTAGCGGGGACCGTCACTGAGCAGTTCTTC.

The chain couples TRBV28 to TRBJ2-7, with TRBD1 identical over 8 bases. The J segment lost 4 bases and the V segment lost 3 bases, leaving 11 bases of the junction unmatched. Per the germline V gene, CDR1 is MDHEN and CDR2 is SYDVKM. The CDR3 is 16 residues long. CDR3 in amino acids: CASSFWLIGQGYEQYF. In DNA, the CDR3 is TGTGCCAGCAGTTTTTGGCTAATCGGACAGGGTTACGAGCAGTACTTC. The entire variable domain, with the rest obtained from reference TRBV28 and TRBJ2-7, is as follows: DVKVTQSSRYLVKRTGEKVFLECVQDMDHENMFWYRQDPGLGLRLIYFSYDVKMKEKGDIPEGYSVSREKKERFSLILESASTNQTSMYLCASSFWLIGQGYEQYFGPGTRLTVT.

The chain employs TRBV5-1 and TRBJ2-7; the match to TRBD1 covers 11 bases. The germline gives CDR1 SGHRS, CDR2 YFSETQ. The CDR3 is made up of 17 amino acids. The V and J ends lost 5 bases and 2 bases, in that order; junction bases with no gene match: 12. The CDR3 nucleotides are TGCGCCAGCAGTCTGGTGTGGACAGGGGGCGTACCCTACGAGCAGTACTTC. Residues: CASSLVWTGGVPYEQYF.

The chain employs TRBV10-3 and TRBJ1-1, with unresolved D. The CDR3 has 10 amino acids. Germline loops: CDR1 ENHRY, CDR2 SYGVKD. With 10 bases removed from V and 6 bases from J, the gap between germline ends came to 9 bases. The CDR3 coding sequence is TGTGCCACCTATGAGGCTGAAGCTTTCTTT. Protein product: CATYEAEAFF.

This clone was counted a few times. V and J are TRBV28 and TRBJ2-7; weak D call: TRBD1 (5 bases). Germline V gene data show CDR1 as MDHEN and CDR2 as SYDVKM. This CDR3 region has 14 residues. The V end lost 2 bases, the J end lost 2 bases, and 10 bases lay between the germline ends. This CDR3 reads CASSLSQGPYEQYF. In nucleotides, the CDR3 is TGTGCCAGCAGTTTAAGTCAGGGTCCCTACGAGCAGTACTTC.

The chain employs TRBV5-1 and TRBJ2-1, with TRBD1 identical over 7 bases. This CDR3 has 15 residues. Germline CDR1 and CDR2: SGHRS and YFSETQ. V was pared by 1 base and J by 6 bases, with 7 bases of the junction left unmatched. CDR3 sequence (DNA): TGCGCCAGCAGCTTGAGGGGGCTAGTCGGCAATGAGCAGTTCTTC. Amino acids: CASSLRGLVGNEQFF.

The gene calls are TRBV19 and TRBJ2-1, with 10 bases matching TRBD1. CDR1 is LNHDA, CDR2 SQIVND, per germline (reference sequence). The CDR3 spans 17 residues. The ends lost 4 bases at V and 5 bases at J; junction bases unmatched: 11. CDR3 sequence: CASSTRSPGQGNNEQFF. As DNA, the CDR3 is TGTGCCAGTAGTACCCGCTCGCCGGGACAGGGGAACAATGAGCAGTTCTTC.

The CDR3 loop is CASSVVTVSTEAFF. CDR3 DNA: TGTGCCAGCAGCGTAGTCACTGTTTCTACTGAAGCTTTCTTT. V gene TRBV9 combines with J gene TRBJ1-1, with D unclear. This CDR3 is 14 amino acids long. CDR1 and CDR2 (germline): SGDLS, YYNGEE. Trimming removed 0 bases from V and 5 bases from J, with 11 bases in between.

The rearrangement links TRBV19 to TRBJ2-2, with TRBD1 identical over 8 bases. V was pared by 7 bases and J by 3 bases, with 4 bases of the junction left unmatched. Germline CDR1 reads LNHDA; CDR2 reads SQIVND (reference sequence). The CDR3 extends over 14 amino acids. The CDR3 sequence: CASKNRGDTGELFF. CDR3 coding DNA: TGTGCCAGTAAGAACAGGGGGGACACCGGGGAGCTGTTTTTT.

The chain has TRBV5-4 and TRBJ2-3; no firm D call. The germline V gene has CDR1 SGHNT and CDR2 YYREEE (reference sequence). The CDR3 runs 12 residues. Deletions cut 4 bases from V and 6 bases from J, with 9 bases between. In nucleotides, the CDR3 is TGTGCCAGCAGCCCGACTGGGGATACGCAGTATTTT. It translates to CASSPTGDTQYF.

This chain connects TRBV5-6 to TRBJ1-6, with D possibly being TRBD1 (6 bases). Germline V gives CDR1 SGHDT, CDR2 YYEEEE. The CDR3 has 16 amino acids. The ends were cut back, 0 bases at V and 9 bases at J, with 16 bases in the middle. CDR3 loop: CASSLAQAGALSPLHF. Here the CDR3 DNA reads TGTGCCAGCAGCTTGGCCCAGGCAGGGGCCCTTTCACCCCTCCACTTT.

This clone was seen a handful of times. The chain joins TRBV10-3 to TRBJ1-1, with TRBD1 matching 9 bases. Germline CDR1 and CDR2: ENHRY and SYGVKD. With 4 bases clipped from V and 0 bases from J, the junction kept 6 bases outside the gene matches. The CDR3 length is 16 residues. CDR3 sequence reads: CAISGQGVKLNTEAFF. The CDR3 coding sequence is TGTGCCATCAGTGGACAGGGGGTAAAATTGAACACTGAAGCTTTCTTT.

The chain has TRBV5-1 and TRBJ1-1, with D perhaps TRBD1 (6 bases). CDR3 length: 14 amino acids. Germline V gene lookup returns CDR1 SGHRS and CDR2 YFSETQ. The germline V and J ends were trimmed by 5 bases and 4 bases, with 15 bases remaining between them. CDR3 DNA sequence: TGCGCCAGCAGGTGGGGGCAGGGGTCCACTGAAGCTTTCTTT. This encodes CASRWGQGSTEAFF.

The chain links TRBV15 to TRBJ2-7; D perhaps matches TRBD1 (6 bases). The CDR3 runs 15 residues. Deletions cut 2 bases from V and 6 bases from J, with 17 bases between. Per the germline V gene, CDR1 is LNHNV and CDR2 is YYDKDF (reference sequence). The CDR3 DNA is TGTGCCACCAGCAGACGGGCCTTGGGGGCGGGCGAGCAGTACTTC. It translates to CATSRRALGAGEQYF.

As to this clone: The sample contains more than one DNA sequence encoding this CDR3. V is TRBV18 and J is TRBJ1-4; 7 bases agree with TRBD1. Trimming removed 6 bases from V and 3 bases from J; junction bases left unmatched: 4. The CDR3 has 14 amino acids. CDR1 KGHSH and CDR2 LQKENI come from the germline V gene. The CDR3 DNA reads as TGTGCCAGCTCTCGGGACAGAGCTAATGAAAAACTGTTTTTT. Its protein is CASSRDRANEKLFF.

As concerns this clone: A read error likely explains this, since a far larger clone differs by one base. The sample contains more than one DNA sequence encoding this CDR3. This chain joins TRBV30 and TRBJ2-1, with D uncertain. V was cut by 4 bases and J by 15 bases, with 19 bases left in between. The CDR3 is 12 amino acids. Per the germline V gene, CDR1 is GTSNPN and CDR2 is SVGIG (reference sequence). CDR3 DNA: TGTGCCTGGAACCCCGGACCAGGATTTCCGTTCTTC. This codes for CAWNPGPGFPFF.

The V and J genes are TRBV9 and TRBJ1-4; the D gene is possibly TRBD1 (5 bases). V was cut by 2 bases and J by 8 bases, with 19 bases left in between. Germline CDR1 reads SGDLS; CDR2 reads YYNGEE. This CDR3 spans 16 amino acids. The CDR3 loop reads CASSVAGTISGEKLFF. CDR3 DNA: TGTGCCAGCAGCGTCGCCGGGACCATTAGCGGAGAAAAACTGTTTTTT.

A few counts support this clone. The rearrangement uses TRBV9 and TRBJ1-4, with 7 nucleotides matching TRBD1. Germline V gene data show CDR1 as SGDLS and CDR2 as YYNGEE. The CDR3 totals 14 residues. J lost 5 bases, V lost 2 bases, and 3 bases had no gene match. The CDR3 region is CASSVGQRNEKLFF. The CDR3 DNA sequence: TGTGCCAGCAGCGTGGGACAGCGGAATGAAAAACTGTTTTTT.